What follows are 25 T cell receptor beta chains derived from one specimen sequenced in a study of beta chain features in type 1 diabetes. General study points: In every one of the four CD4+ subsets, TCRB CDR3s were moderately but significantly shorter in Type 1 diabetes patients.

Of the isolated RNA, all was reverse transcribed, and so the sequenced material was expressed TCRB transcripts. This table comes from immunoSEQ multiplex PCR, and its TCRdb copy is limited to in-frame clones, with some not included. Of a few hundred thousand clones in the sample, roughly 9.8% are singletons; the top ten hold 0.6%. Antigens of these TCRs are unknown. Material for sequencing was central memory CD4+ T cells from blood. These receptors were collected from a young man with type 1 diabetes.

V usage is TRBV5-4 and J usage is TRBJ1-2; D gene unclear. The CDR3 consists of 11 residues. V lost 4 bases to trimming and J lost 6 bases, with 7 bases between them. Per the germline V gene, CDR1 is SGHNT and CDR2 is YYREEE (reference sequence). The chain's CDR3 is CASSGKDGYTF. CDR3 nucleotide sequence: TGTGCCAGCAGCGGGAAAGATGGCTACACCTTC.

This clone was seen a few times. The CDR3 loop is CASSQDEGLTEAFF. CDR3 DNA sequence: TGCGCCAGCAGCCAAGACGAGGGCCTCACTGAAGCTTTCTTT. The gene calls are TRBV4-3 and TRBJ1-1; D remains unclear. Germline CDR1 and CDR2: LGHNA and YSLEER. V lost 0 bases to trimming and J lost 4 bases, with 9 bases between them. CDR3 size: 14 residues.

This clone was recorded a few times. This chain joins TRBV19 and TRBJ1-1, with unresolved D. The V gene lost 5 bases and the J gene lost 3 bases, with 13 bases spanning the gap. Germline V gives CDR1 LNHDA, CDR2 SQIVND (reference sequence). This CDR3 has 14 amino acids. CDR3 amino acids: CASSYRGGDTEAFF. The CDR3 nucleotides are TGTGCCAGTAGTTACCGGGGTGGTGACACTGAAGCTTTCTTT. Variable domain in full (rest from reference TRBV19 and TRBJ1-1): DGGITQSPKYLFRKEGQNVTLSCEQNLNHDAMYWYRQDPGQGLRLIYYSQIVNDFQKGDIAEGYSVSREKKESFPLTVTSAQKNPTAFYLCASSYRGGDTEAFFGQGTRLTVV.

The J gene is TRBJ2-5, the V gene TRBV11-1; TRBD1 matches at 11 bases. Germline V gives CDR1 SGHAT, CDR2 FQDESV (reference sequence). The CDR3 runs to 15 residues. Trimming took 5 bases from V and 4 from J; bases not matched to a gene: 6. The CDR3 is CASSHGQGAGETQYF. The CDR3 DNA is TGTGCCAGCAGCCACGGACAGGGGGCGGGAGAGACCCAGTACTTC. Filled out from reference TRBV11-1 and TRBJ2-5, the complete variable domain reads EAEVAQSPRYKITEKSQAVAFWCDPISGHATLYWYRQILGQGPELLVQFQDESVVDDSQLPKDRFSAERLKGVDSTLKIQPAELGDSAMYLCASSHGQGAGETQYFGPGTRLLVL.

This clone was picked up a small number of times. This CDR3 reads CASSLRSVGYTF. The CDR3 region has the DNA TGTGCCAGCAGTTTACGTTCGGTTGGCTACACCTTC. This sequence joins TRBV28 and TRBJ1-2; D gene ambiguous. V shed 2 bases and J shed 7 bases, with 8 bases lying between them. The length of the CDR3 is 12 residues. Germline lookup yields CDR1 MDHEN and CDR2 SYDVKM.

The J gene is TRBJ2-2, the V gene TRBV27; 11 nucleotides align to TRBD1. The germline CDR1 and CDR2 sequences are MNHEY and SMNVEV (reference sequence). The CDR3 runs 18 residues. Trimming removed 5 bases from V and 0 bases from J; junction bases left unmatched: 8. The CDR3 is CASSPPGQGDPNTGELFF. CDR3 bases: TGTGCCAGCAGTCCTCCGGGACAGGGGGACCCGAACACCGGGGAGCTGTTTTTT.

For the CDR3, the DNA is TGCGCCAGCGGAAATGCGGGCGGGAATGAGCAGTTCTTC. Translating gives CASGNAGGNEQFF. This sequence joins TRBV5-1 and TRBJ2-1; possible D gene TRBD2, 5 bases. The CDR3 has 13 residues. Germline lookup yields CDR1 SGHRS and CDR2 YFSETQ. Between the trimmed V and J ends, which lost 7 bases and 7 bases, there was a span of 15 bases.

This chain joins TRBV10-1 and TRBJ1-1; D remains unclear. Germline V gene lookup returns CDR1 WNHNN and CDR2 SYGVQD (reference sequence). The V end lost 5 bases, the J end lost 5 bases, and 6 bases lay between the germline ends. The CDR3 sequence is 11 residues long. In nucleotides, the CDR3 is TGCGCCAGCAGTCGGGGTACTGAAGCTTTCTTT. It is translated as CASSRGTEAFF.

The chain joins TRBV6-1 to TRBJ2-7, with TRBD1 identical over 7 bases. CDR3 length: 12 amino acids. The V and J ends lost 3 bases and 4 bases, in that order; junction bases with no gene match: 0. CDR1 and CDR2 (germline): MNHNS, SASEGT. This CDR3 is CASSETGYEQYF. The CDR3 bases are TGTGCCAGCAGTGAGACAGGGTACGAGCAGTACTTC.

The rearrangement joins TRBV6-5 to TRBJ1-6, with TRBD1 identical over 8 bases. CDR3 length: 14 amino acids. V lost 2 bases, J lost 11 bases, and 5 bases stayed unmatched. CDR1 MNHEY and CDR2 SVGAGI come from the germline V gene. The DNA of the CDR3 is TGTGCCAGCAGTTACGGATTGGACAGGGCACCCCTCCACTTT. The encoded protein is CASSYGLDRAPLHF.

This clone has a handful of counts. The chain uses TRBV2 and TRBJ2-7; a possible D gene is TRBD1 (6 bases). Germline V gene data show CDR1 as SNHLY and CDR2 as FYNNEI. Trimming took off 2 bases at V and 0 bases at J, with 11 bases between the two ends. This CDR3 is built from 15 residues. The CDR3 nucleotides read TGTGCCAGCAGTGAACGGCAGGGGACCTCCTACGAGCAGTACTTC. This encodes CASSERQGTSYEQYF.

CDR3 region: CASSEGISYEQYF. The DNA of the CDR3 is TGTGCCAGCAGCGAGGGAATCTCCTACGAGCAGTACTTC. This chain links TRBV9 with TRBJ2-7, with D uncertain. CDR1 and CDR2 from the germline V gene are SGDLS and YYNGEE. Trimming shortened V by 3 bases and J by 0 bases, and 7 bases separated the two germline ends. This CDR3 region has 13 residues.

This clone occurred a few times. This chain connects TRBV5-1 to TRBJ2-7; the match to TRBD2 covers 7 bases. Germline V gene sequence: CDR1 SGHRS, CDR2 YFSETQ. This CDR3 has 14 amino acids. Losses at the gene ends were 4 bases for V and 3 bases for J; bases not matched to a gene: 7. CDR3 DNA sequence: TGCGCCAGCAGCGGGGAGGGCGGTTTCTACGAGCAGTACTTC. It is translated as CASSGEGGFYEQYF.

Ten or more counts support this clone. The rearrangement joins TRBV28 to TRBJ2-1; possible D gene TRBD1, 5 bases. The CDR3 runs to 14 residues. CDR1 MDHEN and CDR2 SYDVKM come from the germline V gene. Trimming stripped 3 bases from V and 2 bases from J, with 8 bases between. CDR3 in DNA: TGTGCCAGCAGTTTGGCAGGGCCCTACAATGAGCAGTTCTTC. Its translation is CASSLAGPYNEQFF.

This chain joins TRBV4-3 and TRBJ1-5; TRBD1 aligns across 7 bases. In germline, CDR1 is LGHNA, CDR2 YSLEER. The V and J ends lost 4 bases and 3 bases, in that order; junction bases with no gene match: 3. The CDR3 is 14 residues long. This chain's CDR3 is CASSLTGINQPQHF. As DNA, the CDR3 is TGCGCCAGCAGCCTGACAGGGATCAATCAGCCCCAGCATTTT.

By its share, this clone is medium-sized. The rearrangement uses TRBV28 and TRBJ2-7; D is perhaps TRBD1 (5 bases). V lost 5 bases, J lost 1 base, and 6 bases lay in between. The CDR3 consists of 12 residues. The germline V gene has CDR1 MDHEN and CDR2 SYDVKM. DNA of the CDR3: TGTGCCAGCAGTCGACAGTCCTACGAGCAGTACTTC. This encodes CASSRQSYEQYF.

The V and J genes are TRBV5-1 and TRBJ1-1; 7 bases agree with TRBD1. The V gene's germline CDR1 is SGHRS and CDR2 YFSETQ. V lost 2 bases to trimming and J lost 2 bases; unmatched junction nucleotides: 3. The CDR3 totals 14 residues. DNA for the CDR3: TGCGCCAGCAGCTTTACAGGGGTTAACACTGAAGCTTTCTTT. It encodes CASSFTGVNTEAFF.

This clone was counted at least ten times. The chain links TRBV11-2 to TRBJ2-1; possibly TRBD1 or TRBD2 for D (6 bases each). Trimming stripped 5 bases from V and 4 bases from J, with 18 bases between. The CDR3 spans 16 residues. Germline CDR1 reads SGHAT; CDR2 reads FQNNGV. The CDR3 here is CASSHRLGGIYNEQFF. CDR3 nucleotide sequence: TGTGCCAGCAGCCATAGACTAGGGGGGATTTACAATGAGCAGTTCTTC.

In its sample, this clone was seen a few times. This chain joins TRBV28 and TRBJ2-5; D may be TRBD1 (5 bases). This CDR3 comprises 14 residues. Germline assignment: CDR1 MDHEN and CDR2 SYDVKM. V lost 2 bases and J lost 2, with 9 bases in between. For the CDR3, the DNA is TGTGCCAGCAGTTTAAGGGGTGGTCAAGAGACCCAGTACTTC. This gives the protein CASSLRGGQETQYF.

This clone was seen only a few times. The rearrangement links TRBV9 to TRBJ2-5, with D possibly TRBD1 on 5 matching bases. The CDR3 has 14 amino acids. V was shortened by 0 bases and J by 4 bases, with 10 bases between the two germline ends. Germline-derived CDR1 and CDR2 are SGDLS and YYNGEE. The CDR3 region is CASSVDPTAETQYF. CDR3 DNA: TGTGCCAGCAGCGTAGATCCGACAGCAGAGACCCAGTACTTC.

This clone appeared a few times. The chain uses TRBV20-1 and TRBJ2-5; tentatively, D is TRBD1 (6 bases). The V end was cut by 3 bases, the J end by 5 bases, with 7 bases between. The CDR3 has 11 residues. Germline V gene lookup returns CDR1 DFQATT and CDR2 SNEGSKA (reference sequence). In DNA form, the CDR3 reads TGCAGTGCTAGTGACAGGGAGACCCAGTACTTC. Protein product: CSASDRETQYF.

This clone turned up a few times. The CDR3 spells CASRAGPGPQPQHF. In DNA, the CDR3 is TGTGCCAGCAGGGCAGGACCGGGCCCTCAGCCCCAGCATTTT. V and J are TRBV5-6 and TRBJ1-5; no firm D call. The CDR3 spans 14 residues. V dropped 5 bases and J dropped 6 bases, with 15 bases sitting between them. Germline values: CDR1 SGHDT, CDR2 YYEEEE.

This clone was observed a handful of times. V and J are TRBV5-5 and TRBJ1-2; 7 bases map to TRBD1. This CDR3 contains 16 residues. V was pared by 1 base and J by 2 bases, with 8 bases of the junction left unmatched. Germline V gives CDR1 SGHKS, CDR2 YYEKEE (reference sequence). CDR3 in amino acids: CASSLISGTANYGYTF. In nucleotides, the CDR3 is TGTGCCAGCAGCTTGATATCCGGGACAGCGAACTATGGCTACACCTTC.

The J gene is TRBJ2-1, the V gene TRBV19; TRBD2 matches at 12 bases. J was trimmed by 0 bases and V by 3 bases; bases with no gene match: 3. The CDR3 has 17 residues. Per germline, CDR1 LNHDA and CDR2 SQIVND (reference sequence). The CDR3 DNA reads as TGTGCCAGTAGTATTCTAGCGGGAGGGAACTCCTACAATGAGCAGTTCTTC. Translated: CASSILAGGNSYNEQFF.

Turning to this clone: Other DNA sequences in this sample translate to the same CDR3. The V call is TRBV18, the J call TRBJ2-7, with TRBD1 matching over 8 bases. This CDR3 spans 13 amino acids. The J segment lost 2 bases and the V segment lost 6 bases, leaving 3 bases of the junction unmatched. Germline V gives CDR1 KGHSH, CDR2 LQKENI. The CDR3 DNA sequence: TGTGCCAGCTCCCCGGACAGGGCCTACGAGCAGTACTTC. This sequence encodes CASSPDRAYEQYF.